These 23 T cell receptor beta chains were all obtained from the same sample, sequenced in a study of response to subunit inactivated influenza vaccine. Each CDR3 protein gets one entry after TCRdb re-called the RT-PCR reads with MiXCR. Of about 780,000 distinct CDR3 sequences listed, about 18% are singletons. Sequenced material: PBMCs from blood, taken 5 days after vaccination. The receptors stem from a man aged 45-65 years who received an inactivated influenza vaccine.

The rearrangement joins TRBV4-2 to TRBJ1-6, with D tentatively TRBD1 (6 bases). The CDR3 is 16 amino acids. Trimming stripped 8 bases from V and 7 bases from J, with 21 bases between. Germline assignment: CDR1 LGHNA and CDR2 YNFKEQ. The CDR3 loop is CASGEVGRGKNSPLHF. The CDR3 region has the DNA TGTGCCAGCGGTGAAGTCGGAAGGGGGAAGAATTCACCCCTCCACTTT.

The chain uses TRBV20-1 and TRBJ1-6; TRBD1 aligns across 7 bases. Per the germline V gene, CDR1 is DFQATT and CDR2 is SNEGSKA (reference sequence). The trim removed 5 bases at V and 5 bases at J, leaving 9 bases unmatched. The CDR3 is 15 amino acids. The CDR3 loop is CSAGGGQVNNSPLHF. CDR3 in DNA: TGCAGTGCTGGAGGAGGACAGGTGAATAATTCACCCCTCCACTTT.

The chain uses TRBV7-9 and TRBJ2-7; D is perhaps TRBD2 (5 bases). The CDR3 spans 15 residues. CDR1 and CDR2 from the germline V gene are SEHNR and FQNEAQ (reference sequence). Trimming pared 3 bases from V and 5 bases from J, leaving 17 bases between. In nucleotides, the CDR3 is TGTGCCAGCAGCTTTTACGGGGTATTAGTTGACGAGCAGTACTTC. The encoded protein is CASSFYGVLVDEQYF.

This clonotype occurred a few times. The CDR3 reads CSARDLRGGQKETQYF. CDR3 bases: TGCAGTGCTAGAGATCTTCGGGGCGGGCAGAAAGAGACCCAGTACTTC. This chain joins TRBV20-1 and TRBJ2-5, with D perhaps TRBD1 or TRBD2 (5 bases each). Germline V gives CDR1 DFQATT, CDR2 SNEGSKA (reference sequence). V lost 0 bases and J 3 bases, leaving 17 bases between the germline ends. This CDR3 region has 16 residues.

The V call is TRBV20-1, the J call TRBJ2-3; TRBD1 matches at 7 bases. V shed 3 bases and J 1 base; nucleotides not matched to a gene: 7. Germline values: CDR1 DFQATT, CDR2 SNEGSKA (reference sequence). This CDR3 is 15 amino acids long. CDR3 region: CSASPLGTGTDTQYF. The DNA for the CDR3 is TGCAGTGCTAGCCCACTCGGGACAGGCACAGATACGCAGTATTTT.

The chain employs TRBV5-1 and TRBJ2-2; TRBD1 aligns across 7 bases. CDR3 size: 17 residues. The germline gives CDR1 SGHRS, CDR2 YFSETQ. The V gene end was trimmed by 2 bases and the J gene end by 2 bases; junction bases not matched to a gene: 9. The CDR3, as DNA: TGCGCCAGCAGCTTAAATAGGTGGGACAGCAACACCGGGGAGCTGTTTTTT. It is translated as CASSLNRWDSNTGELFF.

The rearrangement joins TRBV11-2 to TRBJ2-4; 7 nucleotides align to TRBD2. The CDR3 spans 16 residues. V was pared by 4 bases and J by 4 bases, with 10 bases of the junction left unmatched. Germline V CDR1 and CDR2: SGHAT, FQNNGV. CDR3 in DNA: TGTGCCAGCAGCTCTATACGTAGCGGGTGGAAAAACATTCAGTACTTC. It codes for CASSSIRSGWKNIQYF. The entire variable domain, with the rest obtained from reference TRBV11-2 and TRBJ2-4, is as follows: EAGVAQSPRYKIIEKRQSVAFWCNPISGHATLYWYQQILGQGPKLLIQFQNNGVVDDSQLPKDRFSAERLKGVDSTLKIQPAKLEDSAVYLCASSSIRSGWKNIQYFGAGTRLSVL.

The V gene is TRBV2, the J gene TRBJ2-3; weak D call: TRBD1 (6 bases). Trimming removed 10 bases from V and 14 bases from J, with 28 bases in between. Germline values: CDR1 SNHLY, CDR2 FYNNEI. This CDR3 contains 14 residues. CDR3 region: CATVLNGEQGWVYF. The CDR3 coding sequence is TGTGCCACCGTTTTGAATGGAGAACAGGGATGGGTGTATTTT.

This clonotype was observed a few times. The chain employs TRBV10-3 and TRBJ2-7; no firm D call. This CDR3 contains 16 residues. The germline CDR1 and CDR2 sequences are ENHRY and SYGVKD. Trimming shortened V by 6 bases and J by 2 bases, and 20 bases separated the two germline ends. CDR3: CAISRTQTSDPYEQYF. The DNA of the CDR3 is TGTGCCATCAGCAGAACTCAGACCTCCGACCCCTACGAGCAGTACTTC.

The chain recombines TRBV7-8 with TRBJ1-6; 11 nucleotides match TRBD1. The ends lost 5 bases at V and 7 bases at J; junction bases unmatched: 4. This CDR3 has 15 amino acids. Germline CDR1 reads SGHVS; CDR2 reads FQNEAQ. The CDR3 bases are TGTGCCAGCAGCAACGGACAGGGGGCGAATTCACCCCTCCACTTT. This gives the protein CASSNGQGANSPLHF.

There are many counts of this clonotype. The chain couples TRBV20-1 to TRBJ2-3; 8 positions match TRBD1. V dropped 0 bases and J dropped 5; count of bases not matched to a gene: 7. The germline V gene has CDR1 DFQATT and CDR2 SNEGSKA (reference sequence). The CDR3 spans 15 residues. The DNA for the CDR3 is TGCAGTGCTAGAGATCCAAGGACAGGGAGAGATACGCAGTATTTT. This gives the protein CSARDPRTGRDTQYF.

The rearrangement joins TRBV7-3 to TRBJ2-2, with 11 nucleotides matching TRBD2. Germline V gives CDR1 SGHTA, CDR2 FQGTGA. The CDR3 contains 16 residues. V trimming: 1 base; J trimming: 8 bases; junction bases outside the gene matches: 6. The CDR3 region is CASSLSTSGRVGELFF. DNA for the CDR3: TGTGCCAGCAGCTTAAGCACTAGCGGGAGAGTTGGGGAGCTGTTTTTT.

The V and J genes are TRBV18 and TRBJ2-3; 10 nucleotides line up with TRBD2. The CDR3 contains 16 residues. The germline CDR1 and CDR2 sequences are KGHSH and LQKENI. V shed 2 bases, J shed 4 bases, and the junction held 6 bases outside the gene matches. The CDR3 region has the DNA TGTGCCAGCTCACCAGGACTAGCGGCAGCCCCAGATACGCAGTATTTT. Translation gives CASSPGLAAAPDTQYF.

The gene calls are TRBV6-1 and TRBJ1-1; D unclear. Germline V gene data show CDR1 as MNHNS and CDR2 as SASEGT. Trimming left V 6 bases short and J 5 bases short, with 10 bases between. This CDR3 has 12 amino acids. CDR3: CASSQSGTEAFF. The CDR3 DNA is TGTGCCAGCAGCCAGAGTGGAACTGAAGCTTTCTTT.

This clonotype has just one count. The chain carries TRBV28 and TRBJ2-2, with TRBD1 matching over 8 bases. This CDR3 has 16 residues. CDR1 MDHEN and CDR2 SYDVKM come from the germline V gene. The junction had 14 bases not matched to a gene; V was cut back by 10 bases and J by 4 bases. CDR3 protein: CAILGTGRGVTGELFF. The CDR3 coding sequence is TGTGCCATCCTGGGGACAGGTCGAGGGGTCACCGGGGAGCTGTTTTTT.

CDR3 region: CASSSTGDNYGYTF. The CDR3 bases are TGCGCCAGCAGCTCAACAGGGGATAACTATGGCTACACCTTC. The rearrangement joins TRBV5-1 to TRBJ1-2, with 7 bases matching TRBD1. Per the germline V gene, CDR1 is SGHRS and CDR2 is YFSETQ. The CDR3 loop spans 14 amino acids. With 3 bases clipped from V and 1 base from J, the junction kept 3 bases outside the gene matches.

The V gene is TRBV20-1, the J gene TRBJ2-5, with D possibly matching TRBD2 (5 bases). The CDR3 is 13 amino acids. V was cut by 6 bases and J by 5 bases, with 16 bases left in between. Germline V CDR1 and CDR2: DFQATT, SNEGSKA (reference sequence). The CDR3 here is CSARRRAGETQYF. The CDR3 nucleotides are TGCAGTGCCAGAAGGCGGGCCGGGGAGACCCAGTACTTC.

The chain carries TRBV15 and TRBJ2-6; no firm D call. The CDR3 totals 14 residues. Looked up from germline, CDR1 is LNHNV and CDR2 is YYDKDF (reference sequence). V lost 6 bases, J lost 0 bases, and 6 bases lay in between. CDR3 loop: CATRGSSGANVLTF. CDR3 nucleotide sequence: TGTGCCACCAGGGGAAGCTCTGGGGCCAACGTCCTGACTTTC. The complete variable domain, with remaining parts taken from reference TRBV15 and TRBJ2-6, reads DAMVIQNPRYQVTQFGKPVTLSCSQTLNHNVMYWYQQKSSQAPKLLFHYYDKDFNNEADTPDNFQSRRPNTSFCFLDIRSPGLGDTAMYLCATRGSSGANVLTFGAGSRLTVL.

The chain uses TRBV20-1 and TRBJ2-7, with 7 nucleotides matching TRBD2. Germline-derived CDR1 and CDR2 are DFQATT and SNEGSKA (reference sequence). This CDR3 comprises 15 residues. V lost 3 bases to trimming and J lost 6 bases; unmatched junction nucleotides: 14. Here the CDR3 reads CSASSLRAGSIEQYF. CDR3 nucleotides: TGCAGTGCTAGTAGTCTCAGAGCGGGATCGATCGAGCAGTACTTC.

This clonotype was observed once. This chain links TRBV12-3 or TRBV12-4 with TRBJ2-3; D remains unclear. CDR3 length equals 15 residues. V was trimmed by 3 bases and J by 1 base, leaving 11 bases between them. CDR3 bases: TGTGCCAGCAGTTTCCGTGCGTCGGGCACAGATACGCAGTATTTT. This translates into CASSFRASGTDTQYF.

The chain is built from TRBV6-2 or TRBV6-3 and TRBJ2-1; possibly TRBD1 for D (6 bases). Trimming cost V 6 bases and J 5 bases, with 8 bases left between them. The CDR3 runs 12 residues. Germline V lookup: CDR1 MNHEY, CDR2 SVGEGT. The CDR3 coding sequence is TGTGCCAGCAGGGACAGACACAATGAGCAGTTCTTC. Translation: CASRDRHNEQFF.

V gene TRBV28 combines with J gene TRBJ2-3, with 8 bases fitting TRBD2. V shed 10 bases and J 5 bases; nucleotides not matched to a gene: 14. The germline CDR1 and CDR2 sequences are MDHEN and SYDVKM. This CDR3 region has 15 residues. CDR3 in amino acids: CATTPSGSWRDTQYF. The CDR3 nucleotides are TGTGCCACCACCCCCAGCGGGAGTTGGAGAGATACGCAGTATTTT.

This chain uses TRBV9 with TRBJ2-5; the D is unclear. V was cut by 0 bases and J by 5 bases, with 14 bases left in between. This CDR3 comprises 15 residues. Looked up from germline, CDR1 is SGDLS and CDR2 is YYNGEE. The CDR3 loop is CASSVGSATGETQYF. The CDR3 DNA follows: TGTGCCAGCAGCGTAGGGTCAGCCACCGGGGAGACCCAGTACTTC. Variable domain in full (rest from reference TRBV9 and TRBJ2-5): DSGVTQTPKHLITATGQRVTLRCSPRSGDLSVYWYQQSLDQGLQFLIQYYNGEERAKGNILERFSAQQFPDLHSELNLSSLELGDSALYFCASSVGSATGETQYFGPGTRLLVL.